The 5 T cell receptor beta chains in this list originate from one sample, sequenced in a study of cytomegalovirus exposure and HLA in healthy donors. Assay used: immunoSEQ multiplex PCR; TCRdb lists only in-frame clones, some missing. The sample lists 350,000 or so clones, 86% occurring once. The sample comprised PBMCs. The receptors derive from a woman in her late teens or twenties in good health and CMV-seronegative.

The rearrangement links TRBV29-1 to TRBJ1-1, with D perhaps TRBD1 (6 bases). Trimming stripped 0 bases from V and 5 bases from J, with 13 bases between. The CDR3 totals 14 residues. Germline V gene lookup returns CDR1 SQVTM and CDR2 ANQGSEA. Written as DNA, the CDR3 is TGCAGCGTTGAAGAGGTGTACAGGGTGACTGAAGCTTTCTTT. This translates into CSVEEVYRVTEAFF.

The chain uses TRBV29-1 and TRBJ2-7, with D possibly being TRBD1 (6 bases). In germline, CDR1 is SQVTM, CDR2 ANQGSEA. The CDR3 spans 13 residues. V was shortened by 7 bases and J by 3 bases, with 16 bases between the two germline ends. CDR3 in DNA: TGCAGCGCCTCGGGCGGACAGTACTACGAGCAGTACTTC. It is translated as CSASGGQYYEQYF.

The chain employs TRBV11-3 and TRBJ2-3; the match to TRBD1 covers 7 bases. CDR3 length equals 15 residues. CDR1 SGHNT and CDR2 YENEEA come from the germline V gene. V shed 2 bases and J 3 bases; nucleotides not matched to a gene: 5. CDR3 DNA sequence: TGTGCCAGCAGCTTAACAGGGGAAAAGACAGATACGCAGTATTTT. This sequence encodes CASSLTGEKTDTQYF.

The gene calls are TRBV2 and TRBJ2-7; weak D call: TRBD1 (5 bases). The CDR3 consists of 12 residues. Germline V CDR1 and CDR2: SNHLY, FYNNEI. V was pared by 4 bases and J by 10 bases, with 14 bases between. The CDR3 protein is CASSVGPGHQYF. DNA of the CDR3: TGTGCCAGCAGTGTGGGGCCAGGGCACCAGTACTTC.

V is TRBV7-3 and J is TRBJ2-2; D uncertain. Trimming shortened V by 2 bases and J by 6 bases, and 7 bases separated the two germline ends. Germline V CDR1 and CDR2: SGHTA, FQGTGA. The CDR3 spans 13 residues. CDR3 DNA sequence: TGTGCCAGCAGCTTACAACCAGCCGGGGAGCTGTTTTTT. The encoded protein is CASSLQPAGELFF.